Following are 29 T cell receptor beta chains from one sample sequenced in a study of CD8+ T cells in alopecia areata. Extraction and reverse transcription of RNA yielded cDNA as the sequencing template. Assay used: immunoSEQ multiplex PCR; TCRdb lists only in-frame clones, some missing. The table has some 200,000 clones, approximately 56% seen once; the top ten hold approximately 15%. The sample here was CD4+ T cells sorted from blood, taken at week 0. These receptor sequences come from a human donor with alopecia areata.

The CDR3, as DNA: TGTGCCATCAGTGGCAGGGGAATGTATGGCTACACCTTC. It is translated as CAISGRGMYGYTF. The chain is built from TRBV10-3 and TRBJ1-2, with a weak D call TRBD1 (6 bases). The CDR3 spans 13 residues. Trimming took 4 bases from V and 5 from J, leaving 11 bases between them. Germline CDR1 and CDR2: ENHRY and SYGVKD.

The J gene is TRBJ1-2, the V gene TRBV5-8; the D gene is possibly TRBD1 (6 bases). This CDR3 is built from 13 residues. Trimming removed 10 bases from V and 5 bases from J, with 18 bases in between. Per the germline V gene, CDR1 is SGHTS and CDR2 is YDEGEE. CDR3 DNA: TGTGCCCCGGACCTCCGGGGGCAGTATGGCTACACCTTC. It encodes CAPDLRGQYGYTF.

The rearrangement uses TRBV29-1 and TRBJ1-5; the D is unclear. The V and J ends lost 4 bases and 3 bases respectively, with 10 bases between them. The CDR3 has 13 amino acids. Germline V gene data show CDR1 as SQVTM and CDR2 as ANQGSEA. The CDR3 DNA is TGCAGCGTTGGTGGGCTAGACAATCAGCCCCAGCATTTT. This gives the protein CSVGGLDNQPQHF.

This clone came up many times. J is TRBJ2-1 and V is TRBV5-6; a weak D match, TRBD2 (5 bases). Germline CDR1 SGHDT, CDR2 YYEEEE. The CDR3 contains 11 residues. Trimming stripped 4 bases from V and 12 bases from J, with 11 bases between. CDR3 amino acids: CASSNARVQFF. For the CDR3, the DNA is TGTGCCAGCAGCAACGCGAGGGTGCAGTTCTTC.

The rearrangement joins TRBV30 to TRBJ1-2; the D gene is possibly TRBD1 (6 bases). The CDR3 totals 15 residues. Trimming took off 1 base at V and 2 bases at J, with 14 bases between the two ends. CDR1 and CDR2 from the germline V gene are GTSNPN and SVGIG (reference sequence). The CDR3 reads CAWSARTVRNYGYTF. In nucleotides, the CDR3 is TGTGCCTGGAGTGCCCGGACAGTGCGGAACTATGGCTACACCTTC.

The chain employs TRBV4-1 and TRBJ2-2; either TRBD1 or TRBD2 may fit D (5 bases each). V lost 0 bases to trimming and J lost 5 bases, with 13 bases between them. Germline values: CDR1 MGHRA, CDR2 YSYEKL. The CDR3 runs to 16 residues. In nucleotides, the CDR3 is TGCGCCAGCAGCCAAGATGTTACGGGGCTTACCGGGGAGCTGTTTTTT. Protein product: CASSQDVTGLTGELFF.

This chain joins TRBV25-1 and TRBJ1-1; D remains unclear. The CDR3 is 16 residues long. V lost 2 bases and J lost 0, with 13 bases in between. Germline values: CDR1 MGHDK, CDR2 SYGVNS. The DNA of the CDR3 is TGTGCCAGCAGTGAACCATTCGCAAAACTGAACACTGAAGCTTTCTTT. Its translation: CASSEPFAKLNTEAFF.

This clone was observed a few times. V is TRBV7-3 and J is TRBJ1-1, with D perhaps matching TRBD1 (5 bases). The CDR3 contains 13 residues. Germline V gene data show CDR1 as SGHTA and CDR2 as FQGTGA. V lost 5 bases to trimming and J lost 3 bases, with 10 bases between them. The CDR3 spells CASSPGGDTEAFF. The DNA for the CDR3 is TGTGCCAGCAGCCCCGGAGGGGACACTGAAGCTTTCTTT.

This clone has more than one count but fewer than ten. The chain is built from TRBV6-5 and TRBJ1-2; D possibly corresponds to TRBD1 (5 bases). V was shortened by 8 bases and J by 4 bases, with 14 bases between the two germline ends. Germline V gene data show CDR1 as MNHEY and CDR2 as SVGAGI. This CDR3 has 13 residues. For the CDR3, the DNA is TGTGCCAGCGGGCAATATCAGGGCTATGGCTACACCTTC. It codes for CASGQYQGYGYTF.

This chain links TRBV29-1 with TRBJ1-1; D is possibly TRBD1 (6 bases). CDR1 is SQVTM, CDR2 ANQGSEA, per germline. The CDR3 loop spans 12 amino acids. Trimming took off 6 bases at V and 3 bases at J, with 11 bases between the two ends. CDR3: CSVQGLYTEAFF. The CDR3 DNA sequence: TGCAGCGTGCAGGGGTTGTACACTGAAGCTTTCTTT.

The rearrangement links TRBV6-5 to TRBJ2-1; possibly TRBD2 for D (5 bases). Deletions cut 4 bases from V and 2 bases from J, with 9 bases between. The germline CDR1 and CDR2 sequences are MNHEY and SVGAGI. The length of the CDR3 is 14 residues. CDR3 coding DNA: TGTGCCAGCAGTTCCGGGGAAGCCTACAATGAGCAGTTCTTC. It translates to CASSSGEAYNEQFF.

The rearrangement joins TRBV25-1 to TRBJ1-6, with D unclear. V was cut by 6 bases and J by 6 bases, with 9 bases left in between. The CDR3 length is 13 residues. Germline CDR1 MGHDK, CDR2 SYGVNS. The CDR3 reads CASSRQPNSPLHF. The CDR3 region has the DNA TGTGCCAGCAGCAGACAACCTAATTCACCCCTCCACTTT. The full variable domain, with the rest looked up from reference TRBV25-1 and TRBJ1-6, is EADIYQTPRYLVIGTGKKITLECSQTMGHDKMYWYQQDPGMELHLIHYSYGVNSTEKGDLSSESTVSRIRTEHFPLTLESARPSHTSQYLCASSRQPNSPLHFGNGTRLTVT.

This clone was seen more than once but under ten times. This chain joins TRBV18 and TRBJ1-1; a weak D match, TRBD1 (5 bases). V was trimmed by 6 bases and J by 5 bases, leaving 19 bases between them. This CDR3 comprises 15 residues. From germline, CDR1 is KGHSH and CDR2 LQKENI. For the CDR3, the DNA is TGTGCCAGCTCCCCCTCGGGAGGGGAGATGACTGAAGCTTTCTTT. This gives the protein CASSPSGGEMTEAFF.

The CDR3 DNA is TGTGCCAGCTCTCTTACGACTAGCGATGAGCAGTTCTTC. It translates to CASSLTTSDEQFF. The V call is TRBV4-2, the J call TRBJ2-1; TRBD2 aligns across 8 bases. CDR3 length: 13 amino acids. V was pared by 8 bases and J by 8 bases, with 8 bases of the junction left unmatched. In germline, CDR1 is LGHNA, CDR2 YNFKEQ.

The CDR3: CASTDRGYWGYTF. In DNA, the CDR3 is TGTGCCAGCACGGACAGGGGTTATTGGGGCTACACCTTC. The V and J genes are TRBV6-5 and TRBJ1-2; 9 nucleotides agree with TRBD1. V was pared by 7 bases and J by 8 bases, with 8 bases of the junction left unmatched. The CDR3 contains 13 residues. Germline values: CDR1 MNHEY, CDR2 SVGAGI.

The CDR3: CSVETSYEQYF. For the CDR3, the DNA is TGCAGCGTTGAAACATCTTACGAGCAGTACTTC. V usage is TRBV29-1 and J usage is TRBJ2-7; D gene uncertain. Trimming removed 2 bases from V and 4 bases from J, with 6 bases in between. Germline loops: CDR1 SQVTM, CDR2 ANQGSEA. The CDR3 is 11 amino acids.

A few counts support this clone. The CDR3 region has the DNA TGTGCCAGCAGCTTCGAACGGGGAGGCTATGGCTACACCTTC. This translates into CASSFERGGYGYTF. This chain links TRBV7-8 with TRBJ1-2; D remains ambiguous. Germline V gene sequence: CDR1 SGHVS, CDR2 FQNEAQ. The CDR3 extends over 14 amino acids. V lost 3 bases, J lost 4 bases, and 12 bases lay in between.

J is TRBJ2-7 and V is TRBV5-1; 7 bases agree with TRBD2. The germline V gene has CDR1 SGHRS and CDR2 YFSETQ. CDR3 size: 18 residues. J was trimmed by 2 bases and V by 0 bases; bases with no gene match: 14. CDR3 region: CASSLESVEPSGTYEQYF. The CDR3 bases are TGCGCCAGCAGCTTGGAATCCGTCGAGCCTAGCGGCACCTACGAGCAGTACTTC.

The chain uses TRBV6-1 and TRBJ2-7; D call uncertain. Germline CDR1 MNHNS, CDR2 SASEGT. This CDR3 contains 12 residues. Deletions cut 1 base from V and 4 bases from J, with 5 bases between. The CDR3 protein is CASSEVAYEQYF. DNA of the CDR3: TGTGCCAGCAGTGAAGTTGCTTACGAGCAGTACTTC.

This chain connects TRBV5-1 to TRBJ2-5; D might be TRBD2 (5 bases). Germline loops: CDR1 SGHRS, CDR2 YFSETQ. Deletions cut 3 bases from V and 5 bases from J, with 11 bases between. This CDR3 spans 13 amino acids. The CDR3 region is CASSSNSGETQYF. The CDR3, as DNA: TGCGCCAGCAGCTCGAATTCGGGGGAGACCCAGTACTTC.

The chain's CDR3 is CAWSLGTQLGVETQYF. In nucleotides, the CDR3 is TGTGCCTGGAGTCTCGGGACACAGTTGGGAGTAGAGACCCAGTACTTC. This chain links TRBV30 with TRBJ2-5, with D perhaps matching TRBD1 (6 bases). Trimming cost V 2 bases and J 4 bases, with 20 bases left between them. The CDR3 is made up of 16 amino acids. CDR1 and CDR2 from the germline V gene are GTSNPN and SVGIG (reference sequence).

This clone was counted ten times or more. The rearrangement joins TRBV2 to TRBJ2-6; D is ambiguous. Trimming took off 7 bases at V and 3 bases at J, with 10 bases between the two ends. Germline CDR1 is SNHLY and CDR2 is FYNNEI. The CDR3 extends over 14 amino acids. This chain's CDR3 is CASTSPGGANVLTF. In DNA form, the CDR3 reads TGTGCCAGCACCTCACCGGGTGGGGCCAACGTCCTGACTTTC.

This sequence joins TRBV5-1 and TRBJ2-3; tentatively, D is TRBD1 or TRBD2 (5 bases each). The CDR3 is 16 amino acids. Trimming left V 4 bases short and J 2 bases short, with 17 bases between. Germline V gene lookup returns CDR1 SGHRS and CDR2 YFSETQ. For the CDR3, the DNA is TGCGCCAGCAGCCGGGACCCCGGGGACCCCACAGATACGCAGTATTTT. Translated: CASSRDPGDPTDTQYF. The whole variable domain, remainder taken from reference TRBV5-1 and TRBJ2-3, is KAGVTQTPRYLIKTRGQQVTLSCSPISGHRSVSWYQQTPGQGLQFLFEYFSETQRNKGNFPGRFSGRQFSNSRSEMNVSTLELGDSALYLCASSRDPGDPTDTQYFGPGTRLTVL.

The V call is TRBV30, the J call TRBJ2-3, with unresolved D. The CDR3 has 14 amino acids. CDR1 and CDR2 (germline): GTSNPN, SVGIG (reference sequence). V was clipped by 4 bases and J by 5 bases, with 16 bases between them. Here the CDR3 DNA reads TGTGCCTGGAAAACCGGGCCTCGAGGAGATACGCAGTATTTT. Its translation is CAWKTGPRGDTQYF.

The chain carries TRBV27 and TRBJ2-7; D possibly corresponds to TRBD1 (5 bases). The CDR3 runs 16 residues. Trimming left V 5 bases short and J 0 bases short, with 17 bases between. Germline V gene sequence: CDR1 MNHEY, CDR2 SMNVEV (reference sequence). CDR3 sequence reads: CASSPRQSIYSYEQYF. The CDR3 DNA reads TGTGCCAGCAGTCCACGACAGAGTATATACTCCTACGAGCAGTACTTC.

The chain is built from TRBV5-1 and TRBJ1-2; D is unresolved. Germline CDR1 and CDR2: SGHRS and YFSETQ. V was clipped by 0 bases and J by 6 bases, with 9 bases between them. The CDR3 runs 13 residues. The CDR3: CASSLVAVDGYTF. The CDR3 coding sequence is TGCGCCAGCAGCTTGGTGGCGGTGGATGGCTACACCTTC.

The CDR3 sequence is CASTSTGGEAFF. CDR3 DNA: TGTGCCAGCACCTCGACAGGGGGTGAAGCTTTCTTT. V gene TRBV6-5 combines with J gene TRBJ1-1, with 9 bases fitting TRBD1. From germline, CDR1 is MNHEY and CDR2 SVGAGI. With V trimmed by 7 bases and J by 7 bases, 4 bases remained unmatched. The CDR3 runs to 12 residues.

This clone was counted once. The chain is built from TRBV6-5 and TRBJ2-2; 8 positions match TRBD1. This CDR3 has 15 amino acids. CDR1 MNHEY and CDR2 SVGAGI come from the germline V gene. V trimming: 6 bases; J trimming: 9 bases; junction bases outside the gene matches: 12. The CDR3: CASRISGGNDWELFF. The CDR3 DNA reads TGTGCCAGCAGAATCTCAGGGGGCAATGACTGGGAGCTGTTTTTT.

The V gene is TRBV29-1, the J gene TRBJ1-1, with no clear D. Trimming removed 4 bases from V and 4 bases from J, with 16 bases in between. CDR1 is SQVTM, CDR2 ANQGSEA, per germline. This CDR3 is built from 14 residues. The CDR3 DNA reads TGCAGCGTTGGGCGGCGGGTCCTAAGCACTGAAGCTTTCTTT. This encodes CSVGRRVLSTEAFF.